This is a list of T cell receptor beta chains from one sample in a study of identical twins. In TCRdb, the 5' RACE reads were re-called with MiXCR into one record per CDR3 protein. The data hold 250,000 to 350,000 distinct CDR3 sequences, with under 9% observed a single time. The same data also contributed to another study, on yellow fever vaccine responses in identical twins.

The sample taken for sequencing was memory (CD45RO+) T cells sorted from blood. The receptors originated from a woman between 18 and 29 years old in good health. The CDR3 runs from the conserved cysteine through the conserved F or W. The order of the fields is D gene, V gene, J gene, clone size, CDR3 DNA, CDR3 protein. A D gene is named only where the DNA matches it firmly. The size entry is marked missing in some rows and otherwise reads once, few, many or a size class.

D: NA; V: TRBV6-1; J: TRBJ2-3; size: few; DNA: TGTGCCAGTGTGGAGGGGGTCGGGGGCACAGATACGCAGTATTTT; CDR3: CASVEGVGGTDTQYF
D: TRBD2; V: TRBV25-1; J: TRBJ2-1; size: many; DNA: TGTGCCAGCAGTGTGGGTTCGGCCGGGACTAGCCAGTTCTTC; CDR3: CASSVGSAGTSQFF
D: TRBD2; V: TRBV7-7; J: TRBJ2-2; size: few; DNA: TGTGCCAGCAGCGTCACCCCCCCCGGACTAGCGGCGGTCGGGGAGCTGTTTTTT; CDR3: CASSVTPPGLAAVGELFF
D: TRBD1; V: TRBV6-1; J: TRBJ2-5; size: few; DNA: TGTGCCAGCAGTGTCGTAGGGACAGGGAGGGTTGGGAGCCAAGAGACCCAGTACTTC; CDR3: CASSVVGTGRVGSQETQYF
D: TRBD1; V: TRBV4-2; J: TRBJ1-4; size: many; DNA: TGTGCCAGCAGCCAAAGCGGGACAGGAAATGAAAAACTGTTTTTT; CDR3: CASSQSGTGNEKLFF
D: NA; V: TRBV19; J: TRBJ1-5; size: NA; DNA: TGTGCCAGTAGTATATATCTCGTGATCGAGGCGAATAGCAATCAGCCCCAGCATTTT; CDR3: CASSIYLVIEANSNQPQHF
D: NA; V: TRBV12-3/TRBV12-4; J: TRBJ2-1; size: few; DNA: TGTGCCAGCAGTTCCGAGACTAGGAGCTCCTACAATGAGCAGTTCTTC; CDR3: CASSSETRSSYNEQFF
D: NA; V: TRBV12-3/TRBV12-4; J: TRBJ1-1; size: few; DNA: TGTGCCAGCAATTTGGGGGGGGTTAACACTGAAGCTTTCTTT; CDR3: CASNLGGVNTEAFF
D: TRBD2; V: TRBV20-1; J: TRBJ2-7; size: NA; DNA: TGCAGTGCTAGTAGGCCGGGACTAGCTTCAGCCGAGCAGTACTTC; CDR3: CSASRPGLASAEQYF
D: NA; V: TRBV12-3/TRBV12-4; J: TRBJ1-1; size: many; DNA: TGTGCCAGCAGTACCGGGGGTGAAGCTTTCTTT; CDR3: CASSTGGEAFF
D: NA; V: TRBV24-1; J: TRBJ1-2; size: many; DNA: TGTGCCACCAGTGATCCACAGGGTAACTATGGCTACACCTTC; CDR3: CATSDPQGNYGYTF
D: TRBD2; V: TRBV3-1; J: TRBJ2-3; size: few; DNA: TGTGCCAGCAGTCGAGGGACTAGCGGGGGGCCTACGCAGTATTTT; CDR3: CASSRGTSGGPTQYF
D: TRBD1; V: TRBV28; J: TRBJ1-6; size: NA; DNA: TGTGCCAGCACCCCGCAGGGGGGTTATAATTCACCCCTCCACTTT; CDR3: CASTPQGGYNSPLHF
D: TRBD1; V: TRBV9; J: TRBJ2-1; size: few; DNA: TGTGCCAGCAGCGCGAGGGGGGACAGGGTTAGCAATGAGCAGTTCTTC; CDR3: CASSARGDRVSNEQFF
D: NA; V: TRBV5-1; J: TRBJ2-5; size: many; DNA: TGCGCCAGCGGCCCTGATCGGGGGACCCAGTACTTC; CDR3: CASGPDRGTQYF
D: TRBD1; V: TRBV6-1; J: TRBJ2-1; size: few; DNA: TGTGCCAGCAGTGGCCAACAGGGGGCTGGGGATGAGCAGTTCTTC; CDR3: CASSGQQGAGDEQFF
D: NA; V: TRBV18; J: TRBJ2-1; size: few; DNA: TGTGCCAGCTCACCCCCCGTGGGGGCTGGCAATGAGCAGTTCTTC; CDR3: CASSPPVGAGNEQFF
D: NA; V: TRBV7-2; J: TRBJ2-1; size: many; DNA: TGTGCCAGCAGCTTAGCGTGGGCTTCCTACAATGAGCAGTTCTTC; CDR3: CASSLAWASYNEQFF
D: NA; V: TRBV12-3/TRBV12-4; J: TRBJ1-3; size: many; DNA: TGTGCCAGCAGTTTAGGGGGCCCCTCTGGAAACACCATATATTTT; CDR3: CASSLGGPSGNTIYF
D: TRBD2; V: TRBV6-5; J: TRBJ2-5; size: NA; DNA: TGTGCCAGCAGTTATTCGGTAGCGGGAGGGACGGGGACCCAGTACTTC; CDR3: CASSYSVAGGTGTQYF
D: NA; V: TRBV20-1; J: TRBJ1-2; size: few; DNA: TGCAGTGCTAGCCAGGGTGTTTCCTATGGCTACACCTTC; CDR3: CSASQGVSYGYTF
D: NA; V: TRBV7-9; J: TRBJ2-3; size: many; DNA: TGTGCCAGCAGCTTAGAAAGGGGGACGCAGTATTTT; CDR3: CASSLERGTQYF
D: TRBD1; V: TRBV27; J: TRBJ1-4; size: once; DNA: TGTGCCAGCAGTTTATTACAGGGGGGTGAAAAACTGTTTTTT; CDR3: CASSLLQGGEKLFF
D: NA; V: TRBV6-5; J: TRBJ1-6; size: few; DNA: TGTGCCAGCAGTTACTCGCGGAGGGGTGATTCACCCCTCCACTTT; CDR3: CASSYSRRGDSPLHF
D: NA; V: TRBV4-2; J: TRBJ2-7; size: many; DNA: TGTGCCAGCAGCCAAGATTTTGCGATCCCGTCCTACGAGCAGTACTTC; CDR3: CASSQDFAIPSYEQYF
D: NA; V: TRBV18; J: TRBJ1-1; size: many; DNA: TGTGCCAGCTTGGACCCCGGTAACACTGAAGCTTTCTTT; CDR3: CASLDPGNTEAFF
D: TRBD2; V: TRBV7-9; J: TRBJ2-5; size: few; DNA: TGTGCCAGCAGCTTTTCGGCGACTAGCAATAAGGAGACCCAGTACTTC; CDR3: CASSFSATSNKETQYF